These 14 T cell receptor beta chains share one sample of origin, sequenced in a study of Tregs in tolerant kidney transplant recipients. Libraries were prepared by immunoSEQ multiplex PCR; TCRdb keeps only in-frame clonotypes and omits some of them. The sample shows about 64,000 clones, 95% to 98% of them seen only once. The source material was Tregs from blood, sampled before the transplant. The origin of the receptors is a human donor who received a combined kidney and bone marrow transplant.

The J gene is TRBJ2-1, the V gene TRBV5-1; TRBD1 matches at 8 bases. Germline trimming cut 6 bases from V and 8 bases from J; bases unmatched to any gene: 10. The CDR3 has 14 residues. The germline gives CDR1 SGHRS, CDR2 YFSETQ. The CDR3 here is CASTQQGVEDEQFF. In DNA form, the CDR3 reads TGCGCCAGCACCCAACAGGGGGTTGAAGATGAGCAGTTCTTC.

This chain uses TRBV7-8 with TRBJ2-3; D perhaps matches TRBD1 (7 bases). Trimming removed 3 bases from V and 0 bases from J, with 19 bases in between. This CDR3 is built from 18 residues. Germline V gene data show CDR1 as SGHVS and CDR2 as FQNEAQ. The CDR3 sequence is CASSFRGVFGRSTDTQYF. The CDR3 nucleotides read TGTGCCAGCAGCTTCAGGGGGGTTTTCGGGAGAAGCACAGATACGCAGTATTTT.

The chain carries TRBV30 and TRBJ2-3; D remains unclear. Germline V gene sequence: CDR1 GTSNPN, CDR2 SVGIG (reference sequence). The CDR3 contains 12 residues. V lost 2 bases and J lost 2, with 5 bases in between. The CDR3 region is CAWSQVTDTQYF. Here the CDR3 DNA reads TGTGCCTGGAGTCAGGTCACAGATACGCAGTATTTT. Supplemented by reference TRBV30 and TRBJ2-3, the full variable domain reads SQTIHQWPATLVQPVGSPLSLECTVEGTSNPNLYWYRQAAGRGLQLLFYSVGIGQISSEVPQNLSASRPQDRQFILSSKKLLLSDSGFYLCAWSQVTDTQYFGPGTRLTVL.

V and J are TRBV5-4 and TRBJ2-1; D uncertain. Germline lookup yields CDR1 SGHNT and CDR2 YYREEE (reference sequence). The germline V and J ends were trimmed by 1 base and 15 bases, with 20 bases remaining between them. This CDR3 spans 14 amino acids. The CDR3 loop reads CASSLYTITSSLFF. The CDR3 coding sequence is TGTGCCAGCAGCTTGTATACTATTACTTCGTCTCTGTTCTTC.

CDR3 bases: TGTGCCAGCAGTTTTGACAGGGCCCTCTACAATGAGCAGTTCTTC. Encoded protein: CASSFDRALYNEQFF. The chain links TRBV27 to TRBJ2-1; TRBD1 matches at 7 bases. This CDR3 region has 15 residues. Germline V gene sequence: CDR1 MNHEY, CDR2 SMNVEV (reference sequence). The V gene end was trimmed by 3 bases and the J gene end by 3 bases; junction bases not matched to a gene: 5.

The count of this clone is one. The gene calls are TRBV5-1 and TRBJ2-3; TRBD2 matches at 7 bases. With 1 base clipped from V and 4 bases from J, the junction kept 6 bases outside the gene matches. The germline V gene encodes CDR1 SGHRS and CDR2 YFSETQ. CDR3 size: 15 residues. The CDR3, as DNA: TGCGCCAGCAGCTTGTTGCGGGAGATCGCAGATACGCAGTATTTT. Translation gives CASSLLREIADTQYF. Full variable domain (missing parts from reference TRBV5-1 and TRBJ2-3): KAGVTQTPRYLIKTRGQQVTLSCSPISGHRSVSWYQQTPGQGLQFLFEYFSETQRNKGNFPGRFSGRQFSNSRSEMNVSTLELGDSALYLCASSLLREIADTQYFGPGTRLTVL.

The chain recombines TRBV9 with TRBJ1-4, with 7 bases identical to TRBD1. The germline CDR1 and CDR2 sequences are SGDLS and YYNGEE. This CDR3 contains 19 residues. The V and J ends lost 5 bases and 0 bases, in that order; junction bases with no gene match: 16. CDR3 region: CASRSKMDRLNATNEKLFF. CDR3 coding DNA: TGTGCCAGCAGATCAAAAATGGACAGGTTGAACGCAACTAATGAAAAACTGTTTTTT. Full variable domain (missing parts from reference TRBV9 and TRBJ1-4): DSGVTQTPKHLITATGQRVTLRCSPRSGDLSVYWYQQSLDQGLQFLIQYYNGEERAKGNILERFSAQQFPDLHSELNLSSLELGDSALYFCASRSKMDRLNATNEKLFFGSGTQLSVL.

The chain has TRBV6-1 and TRBJ1-1; TRBD1 is a possible D gene (6 bases). CDR1 is MNHNS and CDR2 is SASEGT in the germline V gene. With 7 bases removed from V and 9 bases from J, the gap between germline ends came to 12 bases. This CDR3 is 11 amino acids long. As DNA, the CDR3 is TGTGCCAGCACCCTGGGACATAAAGCTTTCTTT. The encoded protein is CASTLGHKAFF.

In its sample, this clone was seen once. The chain couples TRBV7-9 to TRBJ1-1; TRBD1 matches at 7 bases. V lost 6 bases to trimming and J lost 1 base; unmatched junction nucleotides: 5. The CDR3 length is 14 residues. Germline CDR1 SEHNR, CDR2 FQNEAQ (reference sequence). CDR3 sequence reads: CASSRQGWNTEAFF. The CDR3, as DNA: TGTGCCAGCAGTCGACAGGGTTGGAACACTGAAGCTTTCTTT.

This chain connects TRBV18 to TRBJ1-2, with D uncertain. The CDR3 is 12 residues long. The V and J ends lost 2 bases and 8 bases respectively, with 9 bases between them. The germline CDR1 and CDR2 sequences are KGHSH and LQKENI. CDR3 nucleotides: TGTGCCAGCTCACCAGTTACAGAAGGCTACACCTTC. Its protein is CASSPVTEGYTF.

This sequence joins TRBV5-1 and TRBJ2-3; the D gene is possibly TRBD2 (6 bases). This CDR3 region has 13 residues. Germline CDR1 SGHRS, CDR2 YFSETQ. V lost 4 bases and J lost 3, with 9 bases in between. CDR3 in DNA: TGCGCCAGCAGCCGGAGCGGGACAGATACGCAGTATTTT. Its protein is CASSRSGTDTQYF.

The rearrangement joins TRBV7-2 to TRBJ1-6; D possibly corresponds to TRBD1 (5 bases). Germline V gene lookup returns CDR1 SGHTA and CDR2 FQGNSA. The V gene lost 1 base and the J gene lost 7 bases, with 11 bases spanning the gap. The CDR3 spans 15 residues. CDR3 in amino acids: CASSLVAGRNSPLHF. In nucleotides, the CDR3 is TGTGCCAGCAGCTTAGTTGCAGGGAGGAATTCACCCCTCCACTTT.

The chain links TRBV29-1 to TRBJ2-7; 13 bases align to TRBD2. The V and J ends lost 6 bases and 3 bases, in that order; junction bases with no gene match: 11. Germline CDR1 SQVTM, CDR2 ANQGSEA. This CDR3 region has 16 residues. Here the CDR3 DNA reads TGCAGCGTGGGCGGCCAGGGACTAGCGGGATTCTACGAGCAGTACTTC. Translation gives CSVGGQGLAGFYEQYF.

The count of this clone is one. This sequence joins TRBV4-1 and TRBJ2-3; 13 bases are a match to TRBD2. This CDR3 region has 15 residues. Germline V gene sequence: CDR1 MGHRA, CDR2 YSYEKL. V shed 5 bases, J shed 1 base, and the junction held 0 bases outside the gene matches. The CDR3 DNA reads as TGCGCCAGCAGCGGACTAGCGGGGGGCACAGATACGCAGTATTTT. This codes for CASSGLAGGTDTQYF.